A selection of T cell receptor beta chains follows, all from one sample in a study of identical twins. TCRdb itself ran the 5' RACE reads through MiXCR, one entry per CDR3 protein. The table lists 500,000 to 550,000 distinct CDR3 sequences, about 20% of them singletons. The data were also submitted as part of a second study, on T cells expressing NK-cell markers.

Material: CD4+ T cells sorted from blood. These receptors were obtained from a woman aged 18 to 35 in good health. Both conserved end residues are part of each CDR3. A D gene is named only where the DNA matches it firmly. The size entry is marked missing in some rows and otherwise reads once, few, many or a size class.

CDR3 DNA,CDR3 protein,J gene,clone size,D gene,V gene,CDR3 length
TGCAGCGTTGTAGGGGCCGGTCACTCCTACGAGCAGTACTTC,CSVVGAGHSYEQYF,TRBJ2-7,many,.,TRBV29-1,14
TGTGCCAGCAGCCCAGAAGCGGGAGGGGTCGACAATGAGCAGTTCTTC,CASSPEAGGVDNEQFF,TRBJ2-1,.,TRBD2,TRBV7-9,16
TGCGCCAGCAGTCGCAGGAGGGGAGACTACAATGAGCAGTTCTTC,CASSRRRGDYNEQFF,TRBJ2-1,.,.,TRBV23-1,15
TGTGCCAGCTCACCGCGGACAGGGGATAATGAGCAGTTCTTC,CASSPRTGDNEQFF,TRBJ2-1,.,TRBD1,TRBV18,14
TGCATTGTAGACGGCACCTACGAGCAGTACTTC,CIVDGTYEQYF,TRBJ2-7,.,.,TRBV20-1,11
TGCGCCAGCAGCCGAATGACAGGTGATGAAGCTTTCTTT,CASSRMTGDEAFF,TRBJ1-1,.,.,TRBV4-3,13
TGCGCCAGCGGGGTAGCGGGAGTGTCAGGGAATGAGCAGTTCTTC,CASGVAGVSGNEQFF,TRBJ2-1,few,TRBD2,TRBV4-3,15
TGTGCCAGCAGCAAAGGAAGGGGTGCCTACAATGAGCAGTTCTTC,CASSKGRGAYNEQFF,TRBJ2-1,.,.,TRBV21-1,15
TGCGCCAGCAGCCAAGATATGCTAGCGGTTTACAATGAGCAGTTCTTC,CASSQDMLAVYNEQFF,TRBJ2-1,.,TRBD2,TRBV4-1,16
TGTGCCAGCAGCCCGCACGAAGGGGGGCTTCGGGAGCAGTACTTC,CASSPHEGGLREQYF,TRBJ2-7,.,.,TRBV3-1,15
TGTGCCAGCAGTTTATCTAGAACGGGATTGGGGAAGAACACCGGGGAGCTGTTTTTT,CASSLSRTGLGKNTGELFF,TRBJ2-2,.,.,TRBV12-3/TRBV12-4,19
TGTGCCAGCAGCTTATCGCTAAATCCCCGTAGCTATGGCTACACCTTC,CASSLSLNPRSYGYTF,TRBJ1-2,many,.,TRBV11-2,16
TGTGCCAGCAGGACGGGACAGCAATATGGCTACACCTTC,CASRTGQQYGYTF,TRBJ1-2,few,TRBD1,TRBV6-2/TRBV6-3,13
TGTGCCAGCGGTCGACAGGGCCGGAGCTCCTACGAGCAGTACTTC,CASGRQGRSSYEQYF,TRBJ2-7,.,TRBD1,TRBV6-1,15
TGTGCCAGCAGTGTGTTGGGTCAGCCCCAGCATTTT,CASSVLGQPQHF,TRBJ1-5,once,.,TRBV2,12
TGTGCCAGCTCACGAAACCGGGGGGAGACCCAGTACTTC,CASSRNRGETQYF,TRBJ2-5,.,.,TRBV18,13
TGTGCCAGCAGCCCAAGTCTCTCTCAGTCCTACAATGAGCAGTTCTTC,CASSPSLSQSYNEQFF,TRBJ2-1,.,.,TRBV7-2,16
TGCGCCAGCAGCCACCGGGTAATTGGGACCGGGGAGCTGTTTTTT,CASSHRVIGTGELFF,TRBJ2-2,.,.,TRBV4-3,15
TGTGCCAGCAGCGTAGCAGGGGGGCACACTGAAGCTTTCTTT,CASSVAGGHTEAFF,TRBJ1-1,few,TRBD1,TRBV9,14
TGCAGTGCTAGGGTCCCGATGCAGGAAGGCGAGCAGTACTTC,CSARVPMQEGEQYF,TRBJ2-7,few,.,TRBV20-1,14
TGCGCCAGCGGGACCTTAGCGGGGAGCACCGGGGAGCTGTTTTTT,CASGTLAGSTGELFF,TRBJ2-2,few,TRBD2,TRBV5-1,15
TGTGCCACCAGCAGGACGGACAGGGGGCTCTATAATTCACCCCTCCACTTT,CATSRTDRGLYNSPLHF,TRBJ1-6,.,TRBD1,TRBV15,17
TGTGCCACCAGTTCACCTAGCGGGAGAGGGAGTGAGCAGTTCTTC,CATSSPSGRGSEQFF,TRBJ2-1,.,TRBD2,TRBV15,15
TGCAGCGTAAGGACAGGCTCGAACACCGGGGAGCTGTTTTTT,CSVRTGSNTGELFF,TRBJ2-2,many,TRBD1,TRBV29-1,14
TGTGCCAGCAGGGGCGCCTCCTACACAGATACGCAGTATTTT,CASRGASYTDTQYF,TRBJ2-3,many,.,TRBV27,14
TGTGCCAGCAGCCGGGACCCAGAATACGAGCAGTACTTC,CASSRDPEYEQYF,TRBJ2-7,few,.,TRBV5-4,13
TGTGCCAGCAGCTTCCAGGGAGATCAGCCCCAGCATTTT,CASSFQGDQPQHF,TRBJ1-5,many,.,TRBV9,13
TGCAGCGTTGCCTTTACTAGTAGAGAGACCCAGTACTTC,CSVAFTSRETQYF,TRBJ2-5,.,.,TRBV29-1,13
TGCAGTGCTGGGAGTAACCCGGCGGGAGAGACCCAGTACTTC,CSAGSNPAGETQYF,TRBJ2-5,few,.,TRBV20-1,14
TGTGCCAGCAGCTTAGGAAACACTGGTAGCAATCAGCCCCAGCATTTT,CASSLGNTGSNQPQHF,TRBJ1-5,few,.,TRBV7-8,16
TGTGCCAGCAATGCAGGGATGGGCGGAAACACCATATATTTT,CASNAGMGGNTIYF,TRBJ1-3,.,.,TRBV7-8,14
TGTGCCAGCAGCTTGGGGCAGCCCAATCAGCCCCAGCATTTT,CASSLGQPNQPQHF,TRBJ1-5,few,.,TRBV5-8,14
TGTGCCAGCAGCCGCTTTTGGACAGGGACACCGGGGGAGCAGTACTTC,CASSRFWTGTPGEQYF,TRBJ2-7,.,TRBD1,TRBV5-6,16
TGTGCCAGCAGTTTATACGTAGCGAAGGGAAACACCATATATTTT,CASSLYVAKGNTIYF,TRBJ1-3,.,.,TRBV12-3/TRBV12-4,15
TGTGCCAGCAGACCACTTAGCGGGTCCTACAATGAGCAGTTCTTC,CASRPLSGSYNEQFF,TRBJ2-1,.,TRBD2,TRBV12-3/TRBV12-4,15
TGCAGCGTGGGAGGGGGTGGCACTGAAGCTTTCTTT,CSVGGGGTEAFF,TRBJ1-1,.,.,TRBV29-1,12
TGCAGTGCCATCCCCCTGGACAGGGGATCCTACGAGCAGTACTTC,CSAIPLDRGSYEQYF,TRBJ2-7,.,TRBD1,TRBV20-1,15
TGTGCCAGCATTGTTAGCGCTGGGGGGACCCAGTACTTC,CASIVSAGGTQYF,TRBJ2-5,few,.,TRBV6-1,13
TGTGCCAGCAGCCCTGACAGATCCTCCTACGAGCAGTACTTC,CASSPDRSSYEQYF,TRBJ2-7,.,.,TRBV7-2,14
TGCAGCGCAAGCTTCGGTGTTGGAGCTTTCTTT,CSASFGVGAFF,TRBJ1-1,.,.,TRBV29-1,11
TGCGCCAGCCGTCTCGAGCTCAGATATGGCTACACCTTC,CASRLELRYGYTF,TRBJ1-2,few,.,TRBV5-1,13
TGTGCCAGCAGCCCCACACTAGCGGGAGCCAGGGAGACCCAGTACTTC,CASSPTLAGARETQYF,TRBJ2-5,few,TRBD2,TRBV12-3/TRBV12-4,16
TGCAGTGCTCTGGACAGGGCGACTAATCAGCCCCAGCATTTT,CSALDRATNQPQHF,TRBJ1-5,.,TRBD1,TRBV20-1,14
TGTGCCAGCAGCTTAAGGGGACAGTTACAAGAGACCCAGTACTTC,CASSLRGQLQETQYF,TRBJ2-5,few,TRBD1,TRBV7-2,15
TGTGCTAGCAGCTTAATGTCCGGGGGAGAGACCCAGTACTTC,CASSLMSGGETQYF,TRBJ2-5,few,.,TRBV7-7,14
TGTGCCAGCAGCCCCGACGGGACACTGGGAAACACCATATATTTT,CASSPDGTLGNTIYF,TRBJ1-3,.,.,TRBV5-6,15
TGTGCCAGCAGCTTAGTTGTCACTAGCGGGAGCGGGAATGAGCAGTTCTTC,CASSLVVTSGSGNEQFF,TRBJ2-1,.,TRBD2,TRBV7-9,17
TGCAGTGCTAGAGTTGGCCGCGGAGGGCAGACCCAGTACTTC,CSARVGRGGQTQYF,TRBJ2-5,.,.,TRBV20-1,14
TGTGCCAGCAGTGAAGACGGGGTGGGAAATTCACCCCTCCACTTT,CASSEDGVGNSPLHF,TRBJ1-6,.,.,TRBV2,15
TGTGCCACCTTGTCAGGGGGCAAGACCCAGTACTTC,CATLSGGKTQYF,TRBJ2-5,few,TRBD1,TRBV6-5,12
TGTGCCAGCTCCAGAGGGGGTTTCGAGATCTGGGATACGCAGTATTTT,CASSRGGFEIWDTQYF,TRBJ2-3,few,.,TRBV18,16
TGTGCCAGCAGCTTGGCGGCGGATTCTAGCAATCAGCCCCAGCATTTT,CASSLAADSSNQPQHF,TRBJ1-5,.,.,TRBV5-6,16
TGTGCCAGCAGCCAACCCCCAACAGGGCTTAACACTGAAGCTTTCTTT,CASSQPPTGLNTEAFF,TRBJ1-1,.,.,TRBV7-6,16
TGTGCCAGCAGCGTACATAGCCGGGAGGGCGGGGAGCTGTTTTTT,CASSVHSREGGELFF,TRBJ2-2,.,TRBD2,TRBV9,15
TGTGCCATCGGCCCAGCGGGTGAGACCCAGTACTTC,CAIGPAGETQYF,TRBJ2-5,few,.,TRBV10-3,12
TGCGCCAGCATGATACCGGGACAGGGGGCTGACGAGCAGTACTTC,CASMIPGQGADEQYF,TRBJ2-7,.,TRBD1,TRBV10-1,15
TGCAGCGTTGAGAGACAGCAGAACACTGAAGCTTTCTTT,CSVERQQNTEAFF,TRBJ1-1,many,.,TRBV29-1,13
TGCAGTGCTAGAACGGGGGCGACCGCACAGCCCCAGCATTTT,CSARTGATAQPQHF,TRBJ1-5,few,.,TRBV20-1,14
TGCAGTGCCCAGGGGGCTAGCGGGGTTCAAGAGACCCAGTACTTC,CSAQGASGVQETQYF,TRBJ2-5,.,.,TRBV20-1,15
TGTGCCAGCAGCTTACAGGCTACTGAAGCTTTCTTT,CASSLQATEAFF,TRBJ1-1,.,.,TRBV7-9,12